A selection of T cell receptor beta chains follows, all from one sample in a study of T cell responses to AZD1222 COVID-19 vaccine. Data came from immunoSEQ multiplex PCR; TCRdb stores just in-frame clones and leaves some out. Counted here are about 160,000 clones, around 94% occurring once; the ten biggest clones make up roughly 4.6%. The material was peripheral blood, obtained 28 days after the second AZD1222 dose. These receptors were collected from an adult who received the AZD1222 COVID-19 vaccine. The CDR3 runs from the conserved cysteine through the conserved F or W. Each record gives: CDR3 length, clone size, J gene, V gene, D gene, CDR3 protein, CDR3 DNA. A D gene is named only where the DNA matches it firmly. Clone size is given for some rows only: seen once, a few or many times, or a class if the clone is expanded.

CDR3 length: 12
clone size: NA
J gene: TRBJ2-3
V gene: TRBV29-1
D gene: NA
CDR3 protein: CSVGSSTDTQYF
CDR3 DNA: TGCAGCGTTGGTTCCAGCACAGATACGCAGTATTTT

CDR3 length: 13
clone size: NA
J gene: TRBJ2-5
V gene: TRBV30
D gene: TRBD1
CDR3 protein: CAWSRQGSETQYF
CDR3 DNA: TGTGCCTGGAGTCGACAGGGGTCGGAGACCCAGTACTTC

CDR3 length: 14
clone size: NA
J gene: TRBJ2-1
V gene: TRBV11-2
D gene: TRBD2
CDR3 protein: CATTPGRAYNEQFF
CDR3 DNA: TGTGCCACCACACCCGGGAGGGCCTACAATGAGCAGTTCTTC

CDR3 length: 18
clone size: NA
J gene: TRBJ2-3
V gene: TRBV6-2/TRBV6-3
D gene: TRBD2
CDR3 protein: CASSHHKGLAGVTDTQYF
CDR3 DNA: TGTGCCAGCAGCCACCACAAGGGACTAGCGGGAGTGACAGATACGCAGTATTTT

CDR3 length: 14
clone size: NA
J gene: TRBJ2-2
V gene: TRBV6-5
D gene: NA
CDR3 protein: CASSYRRATGELFF
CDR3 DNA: TGTGCCAGCAGTTATAGGAGAGCCACCGGGGAGCTGTTTTTT

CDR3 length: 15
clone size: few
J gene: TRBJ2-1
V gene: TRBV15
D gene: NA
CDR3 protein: CATHVGLASYNEQFF
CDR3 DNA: TGTGCCACCCACGTCGGGCTAGCGTCTTACAATGAGCAGTTCTTC

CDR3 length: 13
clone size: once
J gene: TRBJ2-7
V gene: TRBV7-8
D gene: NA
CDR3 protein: CASSLGLSSEQYF
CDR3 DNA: TGTGCCAGCAGCTTAGGCCTCAGTTCCGAGCAGTACTTC

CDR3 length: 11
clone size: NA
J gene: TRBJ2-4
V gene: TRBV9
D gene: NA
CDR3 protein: CASSAGSNQYF
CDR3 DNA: TGTGCCAGCAGCGCCGGTAGTAATCAGTACTTC

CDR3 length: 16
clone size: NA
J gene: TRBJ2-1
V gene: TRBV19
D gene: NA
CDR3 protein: CASSPRRNFLRGEQFF
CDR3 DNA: TGTGCCAGTAGTCCAAGAAGGAACTTCCTTAGGGGTGAGCAGTTCTTC

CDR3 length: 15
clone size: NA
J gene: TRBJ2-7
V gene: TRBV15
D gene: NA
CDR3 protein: CATSRSPDSSYEQYF
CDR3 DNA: TGTGCCACCAGCAGATCCCCGGACAGTTCCTACGAGCAGTACTTC

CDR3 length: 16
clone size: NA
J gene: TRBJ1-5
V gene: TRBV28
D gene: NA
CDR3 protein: CASSAGGVLGNQPQHF
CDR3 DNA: TGTGCCAGCAGCGCGGGAGGGGTGTTGGGCAATCAGCCCCAGCATTTT

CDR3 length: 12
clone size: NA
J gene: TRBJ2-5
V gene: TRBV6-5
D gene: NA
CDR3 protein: CASSFRGETQYF
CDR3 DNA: TGTGCCAGCAGCTTTAGGGGAGAGACCCAGTACTTC

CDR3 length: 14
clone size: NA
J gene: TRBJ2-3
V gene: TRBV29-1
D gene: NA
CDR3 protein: CSVALGGAADTQYF
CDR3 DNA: TGCAGCGTTGCTCTAGGGGGGGCCGCAGATACGCAGTATTTT

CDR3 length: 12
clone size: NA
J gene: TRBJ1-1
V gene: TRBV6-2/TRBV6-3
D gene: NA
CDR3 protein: CASSFTSASAFF
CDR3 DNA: TGTGCCAGCAGTTTCACGAGTGCCTCTGCTTTCTTT

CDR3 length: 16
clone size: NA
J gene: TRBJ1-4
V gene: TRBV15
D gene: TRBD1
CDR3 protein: CATSRGTGSREEKLFF
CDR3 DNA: TGTGCCACCAGCAGGGGGACAGGGTCCCGGGAGGAAAAACTGTTTTTT

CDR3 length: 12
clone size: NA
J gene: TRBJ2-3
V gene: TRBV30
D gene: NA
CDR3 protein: CAWSPDTDTQYF
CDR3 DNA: TGTGCCTGGAGCCCAGACACAGATACGCAGTATTTT

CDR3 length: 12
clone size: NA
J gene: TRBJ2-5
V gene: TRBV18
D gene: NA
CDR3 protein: CASSPPGETQYF
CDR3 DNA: TGTGCCAGCTCACCACCGGGAGAGACCCAGTACTTC

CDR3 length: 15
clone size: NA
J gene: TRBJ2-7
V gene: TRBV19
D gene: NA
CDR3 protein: CASSIDAAGNYEQYF
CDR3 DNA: TGTGCCAGTAGTATAGATGCGGCAGGTAACTACGAGCAGTACTTC

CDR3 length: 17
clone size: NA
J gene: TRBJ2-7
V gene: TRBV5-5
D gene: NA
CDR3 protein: CASSFRASTGLTYEQYF
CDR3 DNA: TGTGCCAGCAGCTTTCGTGCCTCGACAGGCCTTACCTACGAGCAGTACTTC

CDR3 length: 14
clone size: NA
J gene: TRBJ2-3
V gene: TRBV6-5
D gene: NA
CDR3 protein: CASRDGHGTDTQYF
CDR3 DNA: TGTGCCAGCAGAGATGGACACGGCACAGATACGCAGTATTTT

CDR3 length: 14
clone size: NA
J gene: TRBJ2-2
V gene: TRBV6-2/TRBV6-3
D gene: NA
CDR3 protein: CASSYLQKSGELFF
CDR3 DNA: TGTGCCAGCAGTTACTTACAAAAGAGCGGGGAGCTGTTTTTT

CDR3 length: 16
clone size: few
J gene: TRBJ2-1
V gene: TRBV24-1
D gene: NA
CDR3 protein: CATSDAGLGRLNEQFF
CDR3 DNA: TGTGCCACCAGTGATGCGGGACTCGGCCGTCTCAATGAGCAGTTCTTC

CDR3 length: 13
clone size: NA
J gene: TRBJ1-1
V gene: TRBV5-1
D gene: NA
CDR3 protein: CASSLGDPTEAFF
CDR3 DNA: TGCGCCAGCAGCTTAGGGGACCCCACTGAAGCTTTCTTT